The sample holds a few counts of the clone carrying this TCR beta chain. The antigen is not known. The data derive from a study of CD8 T cell repertoires and HIV-1 epitope variants. Across the study: Tested: three Gag epitope families, Nef HW9 and YT9. T cells were cultured for nine to ten days with cytokines added on days 3 and 7.

V gave up 2 bases and J gave up 4 bases, with 9 bases separating them. Germline V lookup: CDR1 MDHEN, CDR2 SYDVKM. The CDR3 contains 14 residues. TCR beta CDR3 was sequenced at survey depth on immunoSEQ. Method: immunoSEQ multiplex PCR; TCRdb's copy keeps in-frame clones and lacks some. This sample has about 5,000 clones, with less than 75% found just once. Regarding the study as a whole: Most of the nine antigen-specific clonotypes appeared cross-reactive to autologous or escape variants.

The V and J genes are TRBV28 and TRBJ2-1; tentatively, D is TRBD2 (6 bases). The receptor's source is a male donor with HIV. Material: cultured CD8+ T cells derived from PBMCs. The CDR3: CASSLTSLYNEQFF. The CDR3 DNA sequence: TGTGCCAGCAGTTTAACTAGCTTGTACAATGAGCAGTTCTTC.